The clone carrying this T cell receptor (beta chain) was recorded at least ten times. No antigen is known for it. This record comes from a study of early stage breast cancer tumors. For the study at large: Most of the 16 invasive tumors were ER+, PR+ and HER2-. Notes on the study in general: Unsorted bulk genomic DNA sequencing lacked pairing and functional marker data.

The V and J ends lost 4 bases and 0 bases respectively, with 12 bases between them. The CDR3 is 15 residues long. Germline loops: CDR1 MNHEY, CDR2 SMNVEV (reference sequence). Each sample had two DNA replicates, roughly 0.5 ug blood or approximately 1.5 ug tissue. Produced via immunoSEQ multiplex PCR; TCRdb's table is partial and in-frame only. Seen here are around 25,000 clones, roughly 64% observed once, and the top ten hold about 10%. The sequence was obtained from a person aged 55 to 75 with breast cancer. The chain is built from TRBV27 and TRBJ1-1, with D hard to call. The sample taken for sequencing was breast tumor tissue. This CDR3 is CASSSRTRMNTEAFF. The CDR3 DNA reads TGTGCCAGCAGTTCCCGGACTCGGATGAACACTGAAGCTTTCTTT.